The clone carrying this TCR beta chain was counted many times. Its antigen is unknown. The read terminates 3 residues before the CDR3 end, so the remaining end is supplied by the germline J gene. The data originate from a study of T cell clonality in common variable immunodeficiency. Study conclusions and caveats: Fewer deletions and N-nucleotide insertions were reportedly seen in common variable immunodeficiency TCR beta sequences.

Measured with immunoSEQ multiplex PCR; TCRdb has only the in-frame clones, and not every one. The sample counts tens of thousands of clones, none seen once; the ten largest own roughly 2.8%. The CDR3 runs to 18 residues. Germline V gene data show CDR1 as DFQATT and CDR2 as SNEGSKA (reference sequence). Trimming at V came to 4 bases and at J to 3 bases, leaving 17 bases not matched to a gene. The specimen was peripheral blood mononuclear cells. The TCR sequence derives from a person aged 18-70 years in good health. V gene TRBV20-1 combines with J gene TRBJ1-4; TRBD1 agrees at 7 bases. The CDR3 sequence: CSAILSVHTGAANEKLFF. Partial CDR3 DNA: TGCAGTGCTATACTCTCCGTACATACAGGGGCAGCTAATGAAAAA.